Presented here are 27 T cell receptor beta chains from one specimen sequenced in a study of blood T cells in healthy people across ages. Combining a sample-barcoded 5' primer with a J-beta primer mix, a second PCR ran for roughly 6 to 12 cycles. One entry per CDR3 protein, called by TCRdb with MiXCR from the 5' RACE reads. The sample has roughly 2 million distinct CDR3 sequences, roughly 50% seen once; the top ten hold less than 2.5%. The specimen sequenced was blood. The receptors were gathered from a woman between 40 and 55 years old in good health.

The V call is TRBV3-1, the J call TRBJ2-3, with D tentatively TRBD1 or TRBD2 (5 bases each). Germline CDR1 LGHDT, CDR2 YNNKEL (reference sequence). With 4 bases removed from V and 5 bases from J, the gap between germline ends came to 22 bases. The CDR3 runs to 17 residues. As DNA, the CDR3 is TGTGCCAGCAGCCCGAAATTAAGGGGAATTCGGGGAGATACGCAGTATTTT. Its translation: CASSPKLRGIRGDTQYF.

A few counts support this clonotype. The chain uses TRBV7-9 and TRBJ2-5; a possible D gene is TRBD1 (5 bases). Germline V gene lookup returns CDR1 SEHNR and CDR2 FQNEAQ (reference sequence). Between the trimmed V and J ends, which lost 4 bases and 5 bases, there was a span of 14 bases. The CDR3 is 14 amino acids. The CDR3 coding sequence is TGTGCCAGCAGCTCCCCCAGGGATCGGGAGACCCAGTACTTC. Translating it yields CASSSPRDRETQYF. Complete variable domain (other parts from reference TRBV7-9 and TRBJ2-5): DTGVSQNPRHKITKRGQNVTFRCDPISEHNRLYWYRQTLGQGPEFLTYFQNEAQLEKSRLLSDRFSAERPKGSFSTLEIQRTEQGDSAMYLCASSSPRDRETQYFGPGTRLLVL.

The V call is TRBV12-3 or TRBV12-4, the J call TRBJ2-5, with 12 bases fitting TRBD2. The CDR3 runs 16 residues. The ends lost 4 bases at V and 4 bases at J; junction bases unmatched: 7. In nucleotides, the CDR3 is TGTGCCAGCAGTTCCCAGACTAGCGGGGGTACAGAGACCCAGTACTTC. This encodes CASSSQTSGGTETQYF.

The chain is built from TRBV5-1 and TRBJ2-6; the match to TRBD1 covers 9 bases. The CDR3 runs to 20 residues. Germline V gene data show CDR1 as SGHRS and CDR2 as YFSETQ. The junction had 10 bases not matched to a gene; V was cut back by 0 bases and J by 0 bases. Here the CDR3 reads CASSLGPPGQGYSGANVLTF. CDR3 bases: TGCGCCAGCAGCTTGGGCCCCCCGGGACAGGGCTACTCTGGGGCCAACGTCCTGACTTTC.

This clonotype was detected once. V is TRBV24-1 and J is TRBJ1-2; D uncertain. The CDR3 totals 13 residues. Trimming removed 0 bases from V and 8 bases from J, with 9 bases in between. The V gene's germline CDR1 is KGHDR and CDR2 SFDVKD. The CDR3 reads CATSDLLFAGYTF. CDR3 DNA: TGTGCCACCAGTGATTTGCTTTTTGCGGGCTACACCTTC.

This chain uses TRBV7-2 with TRBJ2-3; TRBD2 matches at 8 bases. The germline V gene has CDR1 SGHTA and CDR2 FQGNSA. The CDR3 is 14 amino acids. The V segment lost 3 bases and the J segment 5 bases; nucleotides outside the gene matches: 4. CDR3: CASSFAGGGDTQYF. CDR3 sequence (DNA): TGTGCCAGCAGCTTCGCGGGGGGAGGAGATACGCAGTATTTT.

As for this clonotype: A junction end diverges from the germline sequence, so it may reflect a read error. V is TRBV5-1 and J is TRBJ2-6, with D maybe TRBD1 (5 bases). This CDR3 has 14 amino acids. Germline values: CDR1 SGHRS, CDR2 YFSETQ. The chain's CDR3 is CASSWGDGADVLTF. The CDR3 bases are TGCGCCAGCAGCTGGGGCGATGGGGCCGACGTCCTGACTTTC.

The rearrangement links TRBV20-1 to TRBJ2-6; the D is unclear. Trimming stripped 1 base from V and 0 bases from J, with 10 bases between. The CDR3 sequence is 16 residues long. The germline V gene encodes CDR1 DFQATT and CDR2 SNEGSKA (reference sequence). In nucleotides, the CDR3 is TGCAGTGCTAGAGGTTCAACCTTCTCTGGGGCCAACGTCCTGACTTTC. This encodes CSARGSTFSGANVLTF.

The rearrangement links TRBV4-3 to TRBJ2-7; D assignment may be TRBD1 or TRBD2 (6 bases each). The DNA end lines up better with TRBJ2-5; the J call may be wrong. Germline V gene lookup returns CDR1 LGHNA and CDR2 YSLEER. The length of the CDR3 is 15 residues. The CDR3 DNA reads TGCGCCAGCAGCCAAGATCACAGGGAGGTTGAGACCCAGTACTTC. Its translation: CASSQDHREVETQYF.

This clonotype has more than one count but fewer than ten. The chain recombines TRBV29-1 with TRBJ2-3, with a possible D match to TRBD1 (6 bases). Trimming took 6 bases from V and 3 from J, leaving 10 bases between them. The V gene's germline CDR1 is SQVTM and CDR2 ANQGSEA. The CDR3 has 12 amino acids. CDR3 region: CSVGARTDTQYF. The CDR3 coding sequence is TGCAGCGTGGGGGCTAGAACAGATACGCAGTATTTT.

This chain joins TRBV20-1 and TRBJ2-5, with 9 bases aligning to TRBD2. The CDR3 is made up of 15 amino acids. Germline CDR1 and CDR2: DFQATT and SNEGSKA (reference sequence). Trimming removed 3 bases from V and 5 bases from J; junction bases left unmatched: 10. The CDR3 loop is CSASIPSGVRETQYF. CDR3 DNA sequence: TGCAGTGCTAGCATCCCTAGCGGGGTAAGGGAGACCCAGTACTTC.

The chain recombines TRBV6-1 with TRBJ2-1; possibly TRBD1 or TRBD2 for D (5 bases each). The V and J ends lost 6 bases and 10 bases respectively, with 22 bases between them. CDR3 length: 15 amino acids. CDR1 and CDR2 (germline): MNHNS, SASEGT. CDR3 DNA: TGTGCCAGCAGGATGCAGGGAGTACGAAACTACGAGCAGTTCTTC. This translates into CASRMQGVRNYEQFF.

Comment on this clonotype: One base away lies a much larger clone, so this may be a sequencing read error. V is TRBV29-1 and J is TRBJ2-5; D ambiguous. V lost 6 bases to trimming and J lost 5 bases, with 16 bases between them. The CDR3 is 13 amino acids. Germline V gene lookup returns CDR1 SQVTM and CDR2 ANQGSEA. CDR3 DNA sequence: TGCAGCGTGGTCCCGCAAGGGATGGAGACCCAGTACTTC. Its translation is CSVVPQGMETQYF.

The chain uses TRBV29-1 and TRBJ2-7, with TRBD1 identical over 7 bases. The ends lost 4 bases at V and 7 bases at J; junction bases unmatched: 19. Per germline, CDR1 SQVTM and CDR2 ANQGSEA. The CDR3 has 16 residues. The CDR3 DNA follows: TGCAGCGTTGTAAGGGCTAGGGGGCCCGGTTCGCGGGAGCAGTACTTC. Translating it yields CSVVRARGPGSREQYF.

CDR3 sequence: CASSQDMTKLRSGANVLTF. CDR3 in DNA: TGTGCCAGCAGCCAGGATATGACAAAGCTGAGGTCGGGGGCCAACGTCCTGACTTTC. The chain employs TRBV6-2 or TRBV6-3 and TRBJ2-6, with D hard to call. CDR1 is MNHEY, CDR2 SVGEGT, per germline. This CDR3 comprises 19 residues. V shed 6 bases and J shed 4 bases, with 25 bases lying between them.

The gene calls are TRBV1 and TRBJ1-5; TRBD1 was called by the table and not checked on the DNA. TRBV1 counts as a pseudogene. The CDR3 has 15 amino acids. CDR3 region: CTSSQITGFNQPQHF. The CDR3, as DNA: TGCACCAGCAGCCAAATTACAGGGTTCAATCAGCCCCAGCATTTT.

A few counts support this clonotype. Mismatch with germline at one junction end may stem from a read error. V gene TRBV7-7 combines with J gene TRBJ2-1; no clear D. Per the germline V gene, CDR1 is SSHAT and CDR2 is FNYEAQ (reference sequence). This CDR3 comprises 13 residues. CDR3 in amino acids: CASSYGRYNEQFF. CDR3 in DNA: TGTGCTAGCAGTTACGGACGCTACAATGAGCAGTTCTTC.

The chain couples TRBV6-2 or TRBV6-3 to TRBJ1-6, with D perhaps matching TRBD1 (5 bases). This CDR3 is built from 15 residues. V lost 0 bases to trimming and J lost 10 bases, with 13 bases between them. Germline-derived CDR1 and CDR2 are MNHEY and SVGEGT. CDR3 residues: CASSYSTAYGSPLHF. CDR3 DNA: TGTGCCAGCAGTTACTCGACAGCCTACGGATCACCCCTCCACTTT.

V gene TRBV20-1 combines with J gene TRBJ2-1, with 10 bases matching TRBD2. Germline values: CDR1 DFQATT, CDR2 SNEGSKA (reference sequence). This CDR3 region has 14 residues. V lost 3 bases to trimming and J lost 9 bases; unmatched junction nucleotides: 8. CDR3 DNA sequence: TGCAGTGCTAGTTCGAGCGGGGGGGCCATTGAGCAGTTCTTC. Its translation is CSASSSGGAIEQFF.

The chain uses TRBV12-3 or TRBV12-4 and TRBJ2-3; D not certain. This CDR3 comprises 16 residues. V was cut by 6 bases and J by 2 bases, with 18 bases left in between. As DNA, the CDR3 is TGTGCCAGCAGGTTCCTGGCGAACATACACACAGATACGCAGTATTTT. Encoded protein: CASRFLANIHTDTQYF.

The rearrangement joins TRBV6-2 or TRBV6-3 to TRBJ2-2, with D hard to call. The CDR3 consists of 13 residues. Trimming took 3 bases from V and 8 from J, leaving 10 bases between them. Germline loops: CDR1 MNHEY, CDR2 SVGEGT. CDR3 protein: CASSYDPRGELFF. The DNA of the CDR3 is TGTGCCAGCAGTTATGACCCCCGAGGGGAGCTGTTTTTT.

The chain couples TRBV4-2 to TRBJ2-4, with 7 bases matching TRBD2. V lost 0 bases to trimming and J lost 9 bases; unmatched junction nucleotides: 8. Germline assignment: CDR1 LGHNA and CDR2 YNFKEQ. This CDR3 region has 15 residues. In nucleotides, the CDR3 is TGTGCCAGCAGCCAAGATCTGGGAGGGGCGGGCATTCAGTACTTC. The encoded protein is CASSQDLGGAGIQYF.

This clonotype came up a few times. The chain joins TRBV7-9 to TRBJ2-7, with D possibly TRBD1 on 5 matching bases. The CDR3 loop spans 15 amino acids. The germline V gene has CDR1 SEHNR and CDR2 FQNEAQ (reference sequence). V gave up 3 bases and J gave up 3 bases, with 15 bases separating them. The CDR3 DNA sequence: TGTGCCAGCAGCTTTGTCAGTACAGGCGGCTACGAGCAGTACTTC. Residues: CASSFVSTGGYEQYF.

The chain employs TRBV5-1 and TRBJ2-3; TRBD2 might be the D (6 bases). This CDR3 region has 15 residues. Trimming pared 4 bases from V and 6 bases from J, leaving 18 bases between. Germline V gene lookup returns CDR1 SGHRS and CDR2 YFSETQ. CDR3 in amino acids: CASSPGLQTSDTQYF. In DNA, the CDR3 is TGCGCCAGCAGCCCGGGACTCCAAACTTCCGATACGCAGTATTTT.

This clonotype was counted many times. The chain is built from TRBV4-2 and TRBJ2-5; 9 bases align to TRBD2. Per germline, CDR1 LGHNA and CDR2 YNFKEQ. Trimming took 1 base from V and 1 from J; bases not matched to a gene: 7. The CDR3 has 17 amino acids. The CDR3 DNA is TGTGCCAGCAGCCAAGGAAGTAGCGGGGGAACCCAAGAGACCCAGTACTTC. Amino acid sequence: CASSQGSSGGTQETQYF.

This clonotype was detected only a few times. The chain employs TRBV6-5 and TRBJ2-4; tentatively, D is TRBD2 (5 bases). The assigned J gene may be wrong: the sequence end matches TRBJ2-5 better. The CDR3 spans 17 residues. CDR1 is MNHEY and CDR2 is SVGAGI in the germline V gene. CDR3: CASSSFPGLGPGETQYF. The CDR3 coding sequence is TGTGCCAGCAGTTCCTTCCCCGGACTCGGCCCGGGGGAGACCCAGTACTTC.

This chain connects TRBV7-9 to TRBJ1-6; D call uncertain. V was trimmed by 2 bases and J by 7 bases, leaving 9 bases between them. Germline V gives CDR1 SEHNR, CDR2 FQNEAQ (reference sequence). This CDR3 contains 14 residues. The CDR3 nucleotides read TGTGCCAGCAGCTTACCCAGAGTGAATTCACCCCTCCACTTT. This sequence encodes CASSLPRVNSPLHF.